This T cell receptor beta chain derives from a study of neurological immune-mediated disorders. Study results and limitations: TCR-beta repertoires seemed private in all groups, with no expanded CDR3 amino acid sequences shared.

The table lists this clonotype with many counts. Its antigen is undetermined. One entry per CDR3 protein results from TCRdb running MiXCR on the 5' RACE reads. The data show roughly 27,000 distinct CDR3 sequences, less than 2.5% seen once. V dropped 6 bases and J dropped 4 bases, with 15 bases sitting between them. Germline V lookup: CDR1 LGHDT, CDR2 YNNKEL (reference sequence). There are 14 residues in the CDR3. The rearrangement uses TRBV3-1 and TRBJ2-5, with a possible D match to TRBD1 (6 bases). The clonotype originates from a woman aged 45-59 years with multiple sclerosis. Input material: PBMCs. The CDR3 nucleotides are TGTGCCAGCAGTCCCACAGGGCCGGCAGAGACCCAGTACTTC. Translated, it gives CASSPTGPAETQYF.